These 28 T cell receptor beta chains were sequenced from one sample in a study of response to subunit inactivated influenza vaccine. TCRdb re-analysed the RT-PCR reads in MiXCR, keeping a single row per CDR3 protein. In the table there are about 570,000 distinct CDR3 sequences, approximately 10% of which are singletons. Material: PBMCs from blood, obtained on the day of vaccination. These receptors were obtained from a man in his fifties who received an inactivated influenza vaccine.

This clonotype was recorded a few times. The chain combines TRBV7-9 with TRBJ2-5; 8 nucleotides align to TRBD1. With V trimmed by 5 bases and J by 3 bases, 14 bases remained unmatched. Germline V gene sequence: CDR1 SEHNR, CDR2 FQNEAQ (reference sequence). The CDR3 has 17 amino acids. The CDR3 region is CASSPRDRPHPEETQYF. CDR3 DNA sequence: TGTGCCAGCAGCCCCCGGGACAGGCCCCATCCCGAAGAGACCCAGTACTTC.

The CDR3 sequence: CASSPVMRGPQYF. The CDR3 DNA is TGTGCCAGCAGCCCCGTGATGAGGGGGCCGCAGTATTTT. V and J are TRBV7-9 and TRBJ2-3; 7 nucleotides agree with TRBD1. Trimming removed 5 bases from V and 10 bases from J; junction bases left unmatched: 9. The length of the CDR3 is 13 residues. CDR1 and CDR2 (germline): SEHNR, FQNEAQ (reference sequence). The variable domain in full, with the rest retrieved from reference TRBV7-9 and TRBJ2-3, is DTGVSQNPRHKITKRGQNVTFRCDPISEHNRLYWYRQTLGQGPEFLTYFQNEAQLEKSRLLSDRFSAERPKGSFSTLEIQRTEQGDSAMYLCASSPVMRGPQYFGPGTRLTVL.

This clonotype was detected a few times. The rearrangement uses TRBV20-1 and TRBJ2-3; 11 bases map to TRBD2. Germline V lookup: CDR1 DFQATT, CDR2 SNEGSKA (reference sequence). With 5 bases clipped from V and 0 bases from J, the junction kept 1 base outside the gene matches. The CDR3 runs to 14 residues. CDR3: CSAGTSGSTDTQYF. In DNA form, the CDR3 reads TGCAGTGCTGGGACTAGCGGCAGCACAGATACGCAGTATTTT.

The CDR3 here is CSVEELIPRTGVYGYTF. CDR3 nucleotide sequence: TGCAGCGTTGAAGAACTTATACCCCGGACAGGGGTGTACGGCTACACCTTC. The chain recombines TRBV29-1 with TRBJ1-2; 9 bases match TRBD1. V dropped 0 bases and J dropped 8; count of bases not matched to a gene: 16. Per the germline V gene, CDR1 is SQVTM and CDR2 is ANQGSEA. The CDR3 spans 17 residues.

A few counts support this clonotype. The CDR3 DNA follows: TGTGCCAGCAGTTTCGGACCAAGCACAGATACGCAGTATTTT. This translates into CASSFGPSTDTQYF. The V and J genes are TRBV7-2 and TRBJ2-3; D uncertain. The CDR3 consists of 14 residues. V was clipped by 6 bases and J by 0 bases, with 10 bases between them. CDR1 and CDR2 (germline): SGHTA, FQGNSA.

This clonotype was recorded a few times. This chain connects TRBV18 to TRBJ1-4; D unclear. This CDR3 has 13 residues. Germline lookup yields CDR1 KGHSH and CDR2 LQKENI. The ends were cut back, 2 bases at V and 2 bases at J, with 3 bases in the middle. The CDR3, as DNA: TGTGCCAGCTCACCAGACACTAATGAAAAACTGTTTTTT. The encoded protein is CASSPDTNEKLFF.

This clonotype has a count of ten or more. This chain uses TRBV2 with TRBJ2-3, with D possibly matching TRBD2 (6 bases). V was shortened by 0 bases and J by 0 bases, with 13 bases between the two germline ends. The germline gives CDR1 SNHLY, CDR2 FYNNEI. The CDR3 is 17 amino acids. DNA for the CDR3: TGTGCCAGCAGTGAAGCCGAGGACTACTCTAGCACAGATACGCAGTATTTT. This translates into CASSEAEDYSSTDTQYF.

At least ten counts were recorded for this clonotype. V and J are TRBV5-1 and TRBJ2-7; 9 nucleotides agree with TRBD1. Per germline, CDR1 SGHRS and CDR2 YFSETQ. The J segment lost 1 base and the V segment lost 4 bases, leaving 0 bases of the junction unmatched. The CDR3 sequence is 13 residues long. CDR3 nucleotide sequence: TGCGCCAGCAGCGGGACAGGGTCCTACGAGCAGTACTTC. It codes for CASSGTGSYEQYF. The full variable domain, rest sourced from reference TRBV5-1 and TRBJ2-7, is KAGVTQTPRYLIKTRGQQVTLSCSPISGHRSVSWYQQTPGQGLQFLFEYFSETQRNKGNFPGRFSGRQFSNSRSEMNVSTLELGDSALYLCASSGTGSYEQYFGPGTRLTVT.

In its sample, this clonotype was seen many times. V and J are TRBV20-1 and TRBJ2-2; 10 bases line up with TRBD2. Germline loops: CDR1 DFQATT, CDR2 SNEGSKA (reference sequence). Trimming at V came to 1 base and at J to 0 bases, leaving 5 bases not matched to a gene. CDR3 length: 17 amino acids. CDR3 in DNA: TGCAGTGCTAGAGCTCCACTAGCGGGGACGAACACCGGGGAGCTGTTTTTT. Amino acid sequence: CSARAPLAGTNTGELFF.

The V call is TRBV9, the J call TRBJ1-6; D is possibly TRBD1 (5 bases). This CDR3 has 15 residues. V lost 0 bases and J lost 10, with 14 bases in between. The germline gives CDR1 SGDLS, CDR2 YYNGEE. The CDR3 loop is CASSVDQGLGSPLHF. The CDR3 nucleotides read TGTGCCAGCAGCGTAGATCAGGGCTTGGGCTCACCCCTCCACTTT.

J is TRBJ2-3 and V is TRBV10-3, with D unclear. Deletions cut 11 bases from V and 3 bases from J, with 9 bases between. CDR1 and CDR2 (germline): ENHRY, SYGVKD. The length of the CDR3 is 11 residues. DNA for the CDR3: TGTGCCGTGCTCCGGACAGATACGCAGTATTTT. This encodes CAVLRTDTQYF.

This clonotype appeared many times. V usage is TRBV7-9 and J usage is TRBJ1-1; unclear D gene. This CDR3 spans 11 amino acids. The V gene's germline CDR1 is SEHNR and CDR2 FQNEAQ (reference sequence). Trimming took 9 bases from V and 4 from J, leaving 9 bases between them. CDR3 in DNA: TGTGCCAGTAACTGGGGCACTGAAGCTTTCTTT. Translation: CASNWGTEAFF.

Regarding this clonotype: The germline gene is not matched at one end of the junction; a read error may be the cause. The rearrangement joins TRBV12-3 or TRBV12-4 to TRBJ1-1; D uncertain. The CDR3 spans 13 residues. The CDR3 DNA is TGTGCCAGCAGTTTCTCGGCGGCCACTGAAGCTTCCTTT. Protein product: CASSFSAATEASF.

This clonotype has just a few counts. The chain employs TRBV4-2 and TRBJ2-7, with D possibly being TRBD1 (5 bases). V lost 1 base, J lost 7 bases, and 11 bases lay in between. Per germline, CDR1 LGHNA and CDR2 YNFKEQ. The CDR3 totals 13 residues. The CDR3 sequence: CASSQVSQGEQYF. The CDR3 nucleotides read TGTGCCAGCAGCCAAGTAAGCCAGGGTGAGCAGTACTTC.

This clonotype was observed a single time. The chain has TRBV18 and TRBJ2-5; D remains ambiguous. CDR3 length: 13 residues. Germline V gene lookup returns CDR1 KGHSH and CDR2 LQKENI. V was pared by 5 bases and J by 5 bases, with 12 bases between. CDR3 amino acids: CASSAGSMETQYF. In nucleotides, the CDR3 is TGTGCCAGCTCAGCCGGGTCGATGGAGACCCAGTACTTC.

This clonotype was found a few times. The chain recombines TRBV29-1 with TRBJ2-7; D is perhaps TRBD1 or TRBD2 (5 bases each). The CDR3 runs 12 residues. Trimming pared 4 bases from V and 4 bases from J, leaving 11 bases between. The V gene's germline CDR1 is SQVTM and CDR2 ANQGSEA. The chain's CDR3 is CSVGDGAYEQYF. The DNA of the CDR3 is TGCAGCGTTGGGGACGGGGCGTACGAGCAGTACTTC.

This clonotype was seen a handful of times. The chain joins TRBV27 to TRBJ2-2; D uncertain. The germline V gene has CDR1 MNHEY and CDR2 SMNVEV (reference sequence). The CDR3 runs to 15 residues. Trimming shortened V by 1 base and J by 1 base, and 7 bases separated the two germline ends. The CDR3 coding sequence is TGTGCCAGCAGTTTATTCGCAGGGAACACCGGGGAGCTGTTTTTT. Residues: CASSLFAGNTGELFF.

Many counts were recorded for this clonotype. CDR3 nucleotides: TGTGCCAGCAGCCCACAGGGTGGGTACACTGAAGCTTTCTTT. Protein product: CASSPQGGYTEAFF. The rearrangement joins TRBV5-4 to TRBJ1-1; a possible D gene is TRBD1 (6 bases). V was pared by 4 bases and J by 3 bases, with 13 bases between. Germline values: CDR1 SGHNT, CDR2 YYREEE (reference sequence). CDR3 size: 14 residues.

Ten or more counts support this clonotype. This chain joins TRBV29-1 and TRBJ2-1; D is uncertain. Germline CDR1 reads SQVTM; CDR2 reads ANQGSEA. There are 12 residues in the CDR3. Trimming took off 4 bases at V and 4 bases at J, with 8 bases between the two ends. The CDR3 region has the DNA TGCAGCGTTGCCGGATCATACAATGAGCAGTTCTTC. This sequence encodes CSVAGSYNEQFF.

The genes are TRBV20-1 and TRBJ2-5; 9 bases agree with TRBD2. The CDR3 covers 13 residues. J was trimmed by 5 bases and V by 0 bases; bases with no gene match: 1. Germline V gene lookup returns CDR1 DFQATT and CDR2 SNEGSKA (reference sequence). The CDR3, as DNA: TGCAGTGCTAGAGATCTAGCGGGGGAGACCCAGTACTTC. Amino acid sequence: CSARDLAGETQYF.

In this sample, this clonotype turned up a few times. V usage is TRBV9 and J usage is TRBJ2-1; TRBD2 agrees at 8 bases. The CDR3 is made up of 16 amino acids. The ends lost 4 bases at V and 6 bases at J; junction bases unmatched: 12. CDR1 and CDR2 from the germline V gene are SGDLS and YYNGEE. CDR3 sequence reads: CASSWGFGTSLNEQFF. The DNA for the CDR3 is TGTGCCAGCAGCTGGGGTTTCGGGACTAGTCTCAATGAGCAGTTCTTC.

This clonotype was recorded many times. The rearrangement joins TRBV7-2 to TRBJ2-1; D is ambiguous. The germline V and J ends were trimmed by 1 base and 5 bases, with 12 bases remaining between them. The CDR3 covers 15 residues. CDR1 is SGHTA, CDR2 FQGNSA, per germline. This chain's CDR3 is CASSLVWSPDNEQFF. CDR3 DNA: TGTGCCAGCAGCTTAGTATGGAGTCCTGACAATGAGCAGTTCTTC.

This rearrangement joins TRBV5-1 to TRBJ2-3, with 14 bases matching TRBD2. The CDR3 is 17 residues long. Unmatched junction bases numbered 8, after V lost 4 bases and J lost 4 bases. CDR1 and CDR2 from the germline V gene are SGHRS and YFSETQ. DNA for the CDR3: TGCGCCAGCAGCCCAGGGACTAGCGGGAGAGGAGCAGATACGCAGTATTTT. As protein: CASSPGTSGRGADTQYF.

The chain links TRBV20-1 to TRBJ2-7; either TRBD1 or TRBD2 may supply D (6 bases each). Germline V lookup: CDR1 DFQATT, CDR2 SNEGSKA (reference sequence). The CDR3 runs 16 residues. Trimming pared 2 bases from V and 2 bases from J, leaving 19 bases between. CDR3 DNA sequence: TGCAGTGCTAGAATTAGAGGGGGAGGAGGTACCTACGAGCAGTACTTC. Protein sequence: CSARIRGGGGTYEQYF.

This clonotype was seen only a few times. The V call is TRBV7-9, the J call TRBJ2-7; TRBD1 matches 7 bases. The V and J ends lost 11 bases and 5 bases, in that order; junction bases with no gene match: 9. The CDR3 length is 12 residues. The germline gives CDR1 SEHNR, CDR2 FQNEAQ (reference sequence). Written as DNA, the CDR3 is TGTGCCCTTAGCAGGGGGAATGACGAGCAGTACTTC. Translated: CALSRGNDEQYF.

The rearrangement uses TRBV20-1 and TRBJ2-7; TRBD2 matches 10 bases. CDR3 size: 13 residues. Germline CDR1 DFQATT, CDR2 SNEGSKA (reference sequence). V shed 6 bases, J shed 2 bases, and the junction held 4 bases outside the gene matches. As DNA, the CDR3 is TGCAGTGCGGCGAGCGGGAGGGCCTACGAGCAGTACTTC. Its protein is CSAASGRAYEQYF.

Many counts were recorded for this clonotype. The chain employs TRBV4-2 and TRBJ1-1; D is unresolved. The ends were cut back, 0 bases at V and 5 bases at J, with 13 bases in the middle. Germline values: CDR1 LGHNA, CDR2 YNFKEQ. CDR3 size: 15 residues. For the CDR3, the DNA is TGTGCCAGCAGCCAAGAAGTGTACGCTGGAACTGAAGCTTTCTTT. Its translation: CASSQEVYAGTEAFF.

This clonotype has only one observation. The CDR3: CSASRGKETQYF. The CDR3 DNA reads TGCAGTGCCAGCCGAGGGAAGGAGACCCAGTACTTC. The chain is built from TRBV20-1 and TRBJ2-5; tentatively, D is TRBD2 (5 bases). The CDR3 is 12 amino acids. Germline V gene data show CDR1 as DFQATT and CDR2 as SNEGSKA (reference sequence). The V end was cut by 6 bases, the J end by 5 bases, with 13 bases between.